This is a list of T cell receptor beta chains from one sample in a study of cytomegalovirus exposure and HLA in healthy donors. The protocol was immunoSEQ multiplex PCR, while the TCRdb copy is restricted to in-frame clones and leaves out a portion. The data show about 270,000 clones, with roughly 85% seen just once and more than 0.8% held by the top ten. Sequences were obtained from PBMCs. The source of these receptors is a woman between 18 and 30 years old in good health and CMV-seronegative. Each CDR3 is given with its conserved first and last residue. The D gene is left open where the match is weak. For some rows the clone size is stated as once, few or many, or as a class when expanded; others skip it.

size: NA
J: TRBJ2-7
V: TRBV4-1
D: TRBD2
CDR3: CASSPPGGSSYEQYF
DNA: TGCGCCAGCAGCCCCCCCGGGGGGAGTTCCTACGAGCAGTACTTC

size: NA
J: TRBJ1-3
V: TRBV4-3
D: NA
CDR3: CASSHYGRGLGNTIYF
DNA: TGCGCCAGCAGCCATTACGGTCGGGGGTTGGGAAACACCATATATTTT

size: NA
J: TRBJ2-7
V: TRBV9
D: TRBD1
CDR3: CASSTRQGARNEQYF
DNA: TGTGCCAGCAGCACACGACAGGGGGCAAGGAACGAGCAGTACTTC

size: NA
J: TRBJ2-3
V: TRBV5-6
D: NA
CDR3: CASSFWRGLGYTQYF
DNA: TGTGCCAGCAGCTTCTGGAGGGGGCTCGGATATACGCAGTATTTT

size: NA
J: TRBJ2-7
V: TRBV28
D: TRBD1
CDR3: CASGLKQGSYEQYF
DNA: TGTGCCAGCGGCCTCAAACAGGGGTCGTACGAGCAGTACTTC

size: NA
J: TRBJ1-1
V: TRBV9
D: NA
CDR3: CASSGAGTPVGTEAFF
DNA: TGTGCCAGCAGCGGCGCCGGGACACCCGTTGGGACTGAAGCTTTCTTT

size: NA
J: TRBJ1-6
V: TRBV18
D: NA
CDR3: CASSPIPGLNSPLHF
DNA: TGTGCCAGCTCACCAATTCCAGGGCTAAATTCACCCCTCCACTTT

size: NA
J: TRBJ2-1
V: TRBV5-1
D: TRBD2
CDR3: CASSRGLAFNEQFF
DNA: TGCGCCAGCAGCAGGGGACTAGCCTTCAATGAGCAGTTCTTC

size: NA
J: TRBJ1-2
V: TRBV6-5
D: NA
CDR3: CASSYEGMDGYTF
DNA: TGTGCCAGCAGTTACGAGGGAATGGACGGCTACACCTTC

size: NA
J: TRBJ1-2
V: TRBV6-1
D: NA
CDR3: CASSEGTLGYGYTF
DNA: TGTGCCAGCAGTGAAGGGACACTCGGTTATGGCTACACCTTC

size: NA
J: TRBJ2-3
V: TRBV5-1
D: NA
CDR3: CASSLEGRETDTQYF
DNA: TGCGCCAGCAGCTTGGAGGGCCGGGAGACAGATACGCAGTATTTT

size: few
J: TRBJ1-5
V: TRBV30
D: NA
CDR3: CAWSVQGSNQPQHF
DNA: TGTGCCTGGAGTGTACAGGGTAGCAATCAGCCCCAGCATTTT

size: NA
J: TRBJ2-1
V: TRBV7-9
D: NA
CDR3: CASSLRVYNEQFF
DNA: TGTGCCAGCAGCTTGAGGGTCTACAATGAGCAGTTCTTC

size: NA
J: TRBJ1-4
V: TRBV12-5
D: TRBD1
CDR3: CASGLGLGQGRGKLFF
DNA: TGTGCTAGTGGTTTGGGGCTAGGACAGGGAAGGGGAAAACTGTTTTTT

size: NA
J: TRBJ2-7
V: TRBV6-1
D: NA
CDR3: CASISPGREQYF
DNA: TGTGCCAGCATTAGCCCAGGGCGGGAGCAGTACTTC

size: NA
J: TRBJ2-1
V: TRBV7-6
D: NA
CDR3: CASTGSSYNEQFF
DNA: TGTGCCAGCACGGGGAGCTCCTACAATGAGCAGTTCTTC

size: NA
J: TRBJ2-7
V: TRBV7-9
D: TRBD1
CDR3: CASSTPETGRNAYEQYF
DNA: TGTGCCAGCAGCACACCCGAGACAGGGAGAAATGCCTACGAGCAGTACTTC

size: NA
J: TRBJ2-1
V: TRBV14
D: TRBD2
CDR3: CASSQVGLAGGQEQFF
DNA: TGTGCCAGCAGCCAGGTCGGACTAGCGGGAGGACAAGAGCAGTTCTTC

size: NA
J: TRBJ2-1
V: TRBV4-3
D: TRBD2
CDR3: CASSQDWRGKYNEQFF
DNA: TGCGCCAGCAGCCAAGATTGGCGGGGGAAGTACAATGAGCAGTTCTTC

size: few
J: TRBJ1-2
V: TRBV7-2
D: NA
CDR3: CASSLAGVQGGYTF
DNA: TGTGCCAGCAGCTTAGCTGGGGTTCAGGGTGGCTACACCTTC

size: NA
J: TRBJ1-2
V: TRBV5-6
D: TRBD1
CDR3: CASSVRQGRGYTF
DNA: TGTGCCAGCAGCGTAAGACAGGGTCGAGGCTACACCTTC

size: NA
J: TRBJ1-5
V: TRBV5-1
D: NA
CDR3: CASSLEFRAPEDQPQHF
DNA: TGCGCCAGCAGCTTGGAATTTAGGGCCCCGGAGGATCAGCCCCAGCATTTT

size: NA
J: TRBJ1-1
V: TRBV11-2
D: NA
CDR3: CASSWGVGAFF
DNA: TGTGCCAGCAGCTGGGGCGTCGGGGCTTTCTTT

size: NA
J: TRBJ1-1
V: TRBV2
D: NA
CDR3: CASSGGTGRTEAFF
DNA: TGTGCCAGCAGTGGGGGTACAGGGCGAACTGAAGCTTTCTTT

size: NA
J: TRBJ2-7
V: TRBV5-1
D: TRBD1
CDR3: CASSNGTGSEQYF
DNA: TGCGCCAGCAGCAACGGGACAGGGTCCGAGCAGTACTTC

size: NA
J: TRBJ2-2
V: TRBV27
D: NA
CDR3: CASSFPDSPNSDTGELFF
DNA: TGTGCCAGCAGTTTCCCGGACAGTCCCAACTCGGACACCGGGGAGCTGTTTTTT

size: NA
J: TRBJ1-1
V: TRBV5-1
D: TRBD1
CDR3: CASSPGQGGTEAFF
DNA: TGCGCCAGCAGCCCCGGACAGGGAGGAACTGAAGCTTTCTTT

size: NA
J: TRBJ2-5
V: TRBV27
D: NA
CDR3: CASSPAGGPWETQYF
DNA: TGTGCCAGCAGTCCTGCCGGGGGGCCATGGGAGACCCAGTACTTC

size: NA
J: TRBJ2-7
V: TRBV10-3
D: TRBD2
CDR3: CAIKREGLNNEQYF
DNA: TGTGCCATCAAGCGGGAGGGCCTTAACAACGAGCAGTACTTC

size: NA
J: TRBJ1-5
V: TRBV2
D: NA
CDR3: CASSYNRVESNQPQHF
DNA: TGTGCCAGTTCGTATAACAGGGTTGAAAGCAATCAGCCCCAGCATTTT

size: NA
J: TRBJ1-2
V: TRBV4-2
D: NA
CDR3: CASSQVRRYGYTF
DNA: TGTGCCAGCAGCCAAGTCCGTCGGTATGGCTACACCTTC

size: NA
J: TRBJ1-1
V: TRBV29-1
D: TRBD1
CDR3: CSATRQGNTEAFF
DNA: TGCAGCGCAACAAGACAGGGGAACACTGAAGCTTTCTTT

size: NA
J: TRBJ2-7
V: TRBV27
D: TRBD1
CDR3: CASSHPGTGREQYF
DNA: TGTGCCAGCAGTCATCCCGGGACAGGGAGGGAGCAGTACTTC

size: NA
J: TRBJ2-2
V: TRBV30
D: TRBD1
CDR3: CAWMRDRGLTGELFF
DNA: TGTGCCTGGATGAGGGACAGGGGGCTTACCGGGGAGCTGTTTTTT

size: NA
J: TRBJ2-1
V: TRBV10-3
D: TRBD2
CDR3: CAIARAGGFNEQFF
DNA: TGTGCCATCGCGAGAGCGGGGGGGTTCAATGAGCAGTTCTTC

size: NA
J: TRBJ1-5
V: TRBV30
D: NA
CDR3: CAWSVNAGGNQPQHF
DNA: TGTGCCTGGAGTGTAAATGCGGGTGGCAATCAGCCCCAGCATTTT

size: NA
J: TRBJ2-7
V: TRBV28
D: TRBD1
CDR3: CASSRGQSYEQYF
DNA: TGTGCCAGCAGCCGGGGACAGTCCTACGAGCAGTACTTC

size: NA
J: TRBJ2-7
V: TRBV21-1
D: NA
CDR3: CASTSRGGQGNDEQYF
DNA: TGTGCCAGCACCTCACGAGGGGGACAGGGTAATGACGAGCAGTACTTC

size: NA
J: TRBJ1-1
V: TRBV2
D: NA
CDR3: CASSEGRGGFEAFF
DNA: TGTGCCAGCAGTGAAGGCAGGGGCGGCTTTGAAGCTTTCTTT

size: NA
J: TRBJ1-1
V: TRBV27
D: NA
CDR3: CASTPGAGGNTEAFF
DNA: TGTGCCAGCACTCCAGGGGCGGGGGGGAACACTGAAGCTTTCTTT

size: NA
J: TRBJ1-5
V: TRBV27
D: NA
CDR3: CASSFRGNQPQHF
DNA: TGTGCCAGCAGTTTCAGAGGGAATCAGCCCCAGCATTTT

size: NA
J: TRBJ1-1
V: TRBV5-1
D: NA
CDR3: CASSLRRLGDTEAFF
DNA: TGCGCCAGCAGCTTGCGACGACTCGGGGACACTGAAGCTTTCTTT

size: NA
J: TRBJ2-7
V: TRBV19
D: NA
CDR3: CASSIGRSGAYEQYF
DNA: TGTGCCAGTAGTATTGGACGGTCAGGGGCCTACGAGCAGTACTTC

size: NA
J: TRBJ2-7
V: TRBV9
D: NA
CDR3: CASSSTPSREQYF
DNA: TGTGCCAGCAGCTCCACTCCTAGCCGCGAGCAGTACTTC

size: NA
J: TRBJ1-2
V: TRBV12-5
D: TRBD1
CDR3: CASGLWPGTGHNGYTF
DNA: TGTGCTAGTGGTTTGTGGCCAGGGACAGGCCATAATGGCTACACCTTC

size: few
J: TRBJ1-1
V: TRBV7-9
D: NA
CDR3: CASSLIVAEAFF
DNA: TGTGCCAGCAGCTTAATTGTAGCCGAAGCTTTCTTT

size: NA
J: TRBJ2-1
V: TRBV6-6
D: TRBD2
CDR3: CASSTGLAGVNEQFF
DNA: TGTGCCAGCAGTACCGGACTAGCGGGAGTTAATGAGCAGTTCTTC

size: NA
J: TRBJ1-3
V: TRBV28
D: NA
CDR3: CASSAPLGSGNTIYF
DNA: TGTGCCAGCAGCGCACCCCTCGGCTCTGGAAACACCATATATTTT

size: few
J: TRBJ2-7
V: TRBV9
D: NA
CDR3: CASSTDRGEQYF
DNA: TGTGCCAGCAGCACAGACAGAGGCGAGCAGTACTTC

size: NA
J: TRBJ2-5
V: TRBV5-6
D: NA
CDR3: CASSLGEETQYF
DNA: TGTGCCAGCAGCTTAGGGGAAGAGACCCAGTACTTC

size: once
J: TRBJ2-7
V: TRBV7-6
D: TRBD1
CDR3: CASSPDRGIYRVQYF
DNA: TGTGCCAGCAGCCCGGACAGGGGAATCTACCGGGTGCAGTACTTC

size: NA
J: TRBJ1-6
V: TRBV28
D: TRBD1
CDR3: CASSLETGLHSPLHF
DNA: TGTGCCAGCAGTTTAGAGACAGGGTTGCATTCACCCCTCCACTTT

size: NA
J: TRBJ2-7
V: TRBV2
D: NA
CDR3: CASSPSGFEQYF
DNA: TGTGCCAGCAGCCCTTCAGGGTTCGAGCAGTACTTC

size: NA
J: TRBJ1-6
V: TRBV10-3
D: TRBD1
CDR3: CAISESGTGAARSPLHF
DNA: TGTGCCATCAGTGAGTCGGGGACAGGGGCGGCTCGATCACCCCTCCACTTT